This T cell receptor (beta chain) was recorded in a study of cytomegalovirus exposure and HLA in healthy donors. Study conclusions and caveats: Sequencing likely caused a cluster of highly shared sequence variants. Among CMV-associated TCR beta chains, most appeared HLA-restricted in a later analysis. The study listed 150 to 200 cytomegalovirus-associated TCR beta chains.

The PCR contained 60 Vbeta and 13 Jbeta primers. The repertoire was sequenced with immunoSEQ multiplex PCR; TCRdb's copy has only in-frame clones and lacks some. The repertoire shows about 38,000 clones; the top ten hold approximately 10%. This CDR3 is 15 amino acids long. Trimming left V 0 bases short and J 5 bases short, with 12 bases between. The V gene's germline CDR1 is SGHTA and CDR2 FQGNSA. About this clone itself: Antigen specificity is unknown.

This chain connects TRBV7-2 to TRBJ2-3, with a possible D match to TRBD2 (6 bases). Sequencing was done on a sample of PBMCs. This receptor was obtained from a man between 35 and 55 years old in good health and CMV-seropositive. The CDR3, as DNA: TGTGCCAGCAGCTTAGCGGGAGGCCGAGGAGATACGCAGTATTTT. Encoded protein: CASSLAGGRGDTQYF.